The following is a T cell receptor beta chain sequence with its context. Its antigen is still unknown. Data came from immunoSEQ multiplex PCR; TCRdb stores just in-frame clones and leaves some out. The repertoire holds just over 20,000 clones, with 92% as singletons. V gave up 7 bases and J gave up 2 bases; unmatched junction bases: 8. CDR3 length: 15 amino acids. Germline V gives CDR1 WNHNN, CDR2 SYGVQD (reference sequence). This specimen belongs to a study of T cells in narcolepsy. Findings of the study overall: Same-patient CSF and blood CD4+ T cell clonotypes included HCRT-specific and TRIB2-specific autoreactive ones. Blood of same and different patients, but not healthy controls, reportedly held recurring autoreactive clonotypes.

The sequence came from a human donor with narcolepsy. The rearrangement joins TRBV10-1 to TRBJ1-2, with TRBD1 matching 9 bases. The sample was CD45RA- memory CD4+ T cells from PBMCs. The DNA for the CDR3 is TGCGCCAGCAAACAGGGGGCGCATCGGAACTATGGCTACACCTTC. This translates into CASKQGAHRNYGYTF.